The source of this TCR beta chain is a study of molecular identifiers for immune sequencing clone quantification. Previously described methods and listed TCR primers were used for bulk TCR libraries. In TCRdb, the PCR reads were re-called with MiXCR into one record per CDR3 protein. This table has about half a million distinct CDR3 sequences, under 30% appearing once. Researchers sorted naive CD8 T cells as cells that were CD8+CD4-CCR7+CD45RA+. J was trimmed by 2 bases and V by 5 bases; bases with no gene match: 6. Per the germline V gene, CDR1 is LNHDA and CDR2 is SQIVND (reference sequence). The CDR3 totals 15 residues. In this sample, this clonotype turned up a few times.

The chain is built from TRBV19 and TRBJ2-7; 10 bases match TRBD1. The sequenced material came from naive CD8+ T cells from blood, with Jurkat cell RNA spiked in. Subset defined: FACS-sorted CD8+CD4-CCR7+CD45RA+ naive T cells. The sequence was obtained from a human donor in good health. Some libraries in this study had Jurkat cell RNA spiked in. The CDR3 coding sequence is TGTGCCAGTAGTCCCTCGACAGGGGGCCCCTACGAGCAGTACTTC. The encoded protein is CASSPSTGGPYEQYF. The variable domain in full, with the rest retrieved from reference TRBV19 and TRBJ2-7, is DGGITQSPKYLFRKEGQNVTLSCEQNLNHDAMYWYRQDPGQGLRLIYYSQIVNDFQKGDIAEGYSVSREKKESFPLTVTSAQKNPTAFYLCASSPSTGGPYEQYFGPGTRLTVT.